These 22 T cell receptor beta chains came from one sample sequenced in a study of T cell responses to AZD1222 COVID-19 vaccine. The data were produced by immunoSEQ multiplex PCR, yet TCRdb's version contains in-frame clones alone and is incomplete. The sample includes 95,000 to 150,000 clones, approximately 87% of them seen just once. The sample consisted of peripheral blood, taken on day 0 of AZD1222 vaccination. Every receptor here comes from an adult in good health.

The rearrangement uses TRBV3-1 (or the pseudogene TRBV3-2) and TRBJ2-1; 8 nucleotides align to TRBD2. Germline V gives CDR1 LGHDT, CDR2 YNNKEL (reference sequence). Germline trimming cut 3 bases from V and 3 bases from J; bases unmatched to any gene: 7. This CDR3 contains 16 residues. The CDR3 protein is CASSQPGSGSYNEQFF. CDR3 bases: TGTGCCAGCAGCCAGCCAGGGAGCGGGAGCTACAATGAGCAGTTCTTC.

V usage is TRBV12-3 or TRBV12-4 and J usage is TRBJ1-5; 9 bases align to TRBD1. Trimming took 6 bases from V and 7 from J; bases not matched to a gene: 4. The CDR3 spans 13 residues. CDR3 DNA: TGTGCCAGCAGGGGACAGGGAGGGCAGCCCCAGCATTTT. Translating gives CASRGQGGQPQHF.

The chain couples TRBV3-1 (or the pseudogene TRBV3-2) to TRBJ2-7; TRBD2 matches 8 bases. Germline values: CDR1 LGHDT, CDR2 YNNKEL (reference sequence). Trimming cost V 4 bases and J 0 bases; bases outside gene matches: 2. The CDR3 consists of 14 residues. Written as DNA, the CDR3 is TGTGCCAGCAGCCGCGGGGGGCCCTCCTACGAGCAGTACTTC. Protein sequence: CASSRGGPSYEQYF.

The table lists this clone with a count of one. The V and J genes are TRBV7-2 and TRBJ2-7; D possibly corresponds to TRBD1 (5 bases). From germline, CDR1 is SGHTA and CDR2 FQGNSA. The V and J ends lost 5 bases and 5 bases respectively, with 7 bases between them. CDR3 length equals 11 residues. CDR3 protein: CASSPRDEQYF. The DNA for the CDR3 is TGTGCCAGCAGCCCCAGGGACGAGCAGTACTTC.

The rearrangement joins TRBV10-3 to TRBJ2-1; D assignment may be TRBD1 or TRBD2 (6 bases each). The CDR3 is 15 amino acids. The V and J ends lost 5 bases and 9 bases respectively, with 20 bases between them. Germline lookup yields CDR1 ENHRY and CDR2 SYGVKD. CDR3 DNA: TGTGCCATCAGTAAGGGGGGTATGTTCGTAGGTGAGCAGTTCTTC. This sequence encodes CAISKGGMFVGEQFF.

This chain connects TRBV28 to TRBJ2-5, with 8 bases lining up with TRBD2. Germline lookup yields CDR1 MDHEN and CDR2 SYDVKM. This CDR3 has 14 amino acids. The V gene end was trimmed by 7 bases and the J gene end by 2 bases; junction bases not matched to a gene: 6. DNA of the CDR3: TGTGCCAGCAAGGGAGCGGGAGAGCAAGAGACCCAGTACTTC. Its protein product is CASKGAGEQETQYF.

The chain has TRBV7-9 and TRBJ2-7; D may be TRBD1 (5 bases). The length of the CDR3 is 13 residues. V lost 5 bases and J 3 bases, leaving 11 bases between the germline ends. Germline V gives CDR1 SEHNR, CDR2 FQNEAQ (reference sequence). Here the CDR3 DNA reads TGTGCCAGCAGCACACTGACAGACTACGAGCAGTACTTC. Translation gives CASSTLTDYEQYF.

There are a few counts of this clone. The J gene is TRBJ2-6, the V gene TRBV12-2; the table gives TRBD2 as D, unverified against the DNA. TRBV12-2 is a recognized pseudogene. CDR3 length: 16 amino acids. CDR3 nucleotides: TGTGCAAGTCGCTTAGAAGAGCCCTCTGGGGCCAACGTCCTGACTTTC. It is translated as CASRLEEPSGANVLTF.

This chain joins TRBV14 and TRBJ1-1, with unresolved D. The CDR3 spans 12 residues. The V end was cut by 7 bases, the J end by 4 bases, with 10 bases between. In germline, CDR1 is SGHDN, CDR2 FVKESK. In DNA, the CDR3 is TGTGCCAGCAATGGATGGGGCACTGAAGCTTTCTTT. Its protein product is CASNGWGTEAFF.

This chain's CDR3 is CSASSGGYTDTQYF. CDR3 DNA: TGCAGTGCTAGTAGCGGGGGCTACACAGATACGCAGTATTTT. The chain recombines TRBV20-1 with TRBJ2-3, with 9 bases matching TRBD2. J was trimmed by 2 bases and V by 3 bases; bases with no gene match: 3. This CDR3 is 14 amino acids long. Germline V CDR1 and CDR2: DFQATT, SNEGSKA (reference sequence).

This chain links TRBV19 with TRBJ2-7; tentative D call: TRBD2 (6 bases). V shed 11 bases and J shed 3 bases, with 17 bases lying between them. CDR3 length: 13 residues. The germline V gene encodes CDR1 LNHDA and CDR2 SQIVND (reference sequence). The CDR3 nucleotides read TGTGCCTCCTCAATCCGCGGGAACTACGAGCAGTACTTC. This sequence encodes CASSIRGNYEQYF.

This clone occurred a few times. V and J are TRBV7-2 and TRBJ2-7, with TRBD2 identical over 7 bases. CDR3 length: 16 residues. Germline-derived CDR1 and CDR2 are SGHTA and FQGNSA. J lost 1 base, V lost 4 bases, and 10 bases had no gene match. The CDR3 here is CASSWAEASGSYEQYF. The CDR3 DNA reads TGTGCCAGCAGCTGGGCGGAGGCTAGCGGTTCCTACGAGCAGTACTTC.

The chain uses TRBV5-1 and TRBJ2-5, with D perhaps assigned TRBD1 or TRBD2 (5 bases each). Germline values: CDR1 SGHRS, CDR2 YFSETQ. V lost 0 bases and J 4 bases, leaving 13 bases between the germline ends. This CDR3 comprises 15 residues. This CDR3 reads CASSLVGASPETQYF. CDR3 DNA: TGCGCCAGCAGCTTGGTCGGGGCTAGCCCAGAGACCCAGTACTTC.

This clone appeared a single time. This sequence joins TRBV28 and TRBJ2-1; D gene unclear. Looked up from germline, CDR1 is MDHEN and CDR2 is SYDVKM. The V gene lost 6 bases and the J gene lost 8 bases, with 11 bases spanning the gap. The CDR3 contains 12 residues. This CDR3 reads CASSPESDEQFF. The CDR3 DNA sequence: TGTGCCAGCAGCCCGGAGTCGGATGAGCAGTTCTTC.

V usage is TRBV19 and J usage is TRBJ2-4; TRBD2 might be the D (5 bases). V was cut by 4 bases and J by 8 bases, with 15 bases left in between. The CDR3 runs to 14 residues. Germline V lookup: CDR1 LNHDA, CDR2 SQIVND (reference sequence). This chain's CDR3 is CASSTGSAGYIQYF. The CDR3 nucleotides are TGTGCCAGTAGTACGGGAAGTGCAGGCTACATTCAGTACTTC.

The gene calls are TRBV19 and TRBJ2-7; tentatively, D is TRBD1 or TRBD2 (5 bases each). Germline CDR1 is LNHDA and CDR2 is SQIVND (reference sequence). This CDR3 contains 17 residues. V was shortened by 3 bases and J by 2 bases, with 20 bases between the two germline ends. The CDR3 is CASSMGVRGLLTYEQYF. In DNA form, the CDR3 reads TGTGCCAGTAGTATGGGGGTTCGAGGGCTCTTAACCTACGAGCAGTACTTC.

The chain recombines TRBV5-4 with TRBJ2-5, with 9 bases lining up with TRBD2. The germline V gene has CDR1 SGHNT and CDR2 YYREEE (reference sequence). There are 15 residues in the CDR3. The junction had 10 bases not matched to a gene; V was cut back by 6 bases and J by 4 bases. The CDR3 DNA sequence: TGTGCCAGCAACCTAGCGGGATACGAGGGAGAGACCCAGTACTTC. It yields the protein CASNLAGYEGETQYF.

V usage is TRBV14 and J usage is TRBJ2-7; D is perhaps TRBD1 or TRBD2 (6 bases each). V lost 3 bases and J 6 bases, leaving 15 bases between the germline ends. Germline CDR1 is SGHDN and CDR2 is FVKESK. There are 14 residues in the CDR3. CDR3 bases: TGTGCCAGCAGCCATCTAGGAGGGGGGATCGAGCAGTACTTC. It translates to CASSHLGGGIEQYF.

The genes are TRBV11-2 and TRBJ2-3; 8 positions match TRBD2. V was pared by 5 bases and J by 1 base, with 11 bases of the junction left unmatched. Germline V lookup: CDR1 SGHAT, CDR2 FQNNGV. This CDR3 region has 17 residues. CDR3 in amino acids: CASSPRSSGIGTDTQYF. DNA of the CDR3: TGTGCCAGCAGCCCCCGGAGTAGCGGGATAGGCACAGATACGCAGTATTTT.

CDR3 nucleotides: TGTGCCAGTAGGGCGACAGGGGATAGCTACGAGCAGTACTTC. Its protein product is CASRATGDSYEQYF. The genes are TRBV19 and TRBJ2-7; 8 nucleotides match TRBD1. CDR3 size: 14 residues. Germline CDR1 reads LNHDA; CDR2 reads SQIVND (reference sequence). V lost 6 bases, J lost 3 bases, and 7 bases stayed unmatched.

The V call is TRBV2, the J call TRBJ1-5, with a possible D match to TRBD1 (6 bases). CDR1 SNHLY and CDR2 FYNNEI come from the germline V gene. V gave up 6 bases and J gave up 2 bases, with 11 bases separating them. The CDR3 sequence is 14 residues long. CDR3 DNA: TGTGCCAGCAGCCGGACAGTCGGCAATCAGCCCCAGCATTTT. Translation gives CASSRTVGNQPQHF.

The V gene is TRBV27, the J gene TRBJ2-7, with 8 bases identical to TRBD1. This CDR3 spans 14 amino acids. Looked up from germline, CDR1 is MNHEY and CDR2 is SMNVEV (reference sequence). With V trimmed by 5 bases and J by 8 bases, 11 bases remained unmatched. The CDR3, as DNA: TGTGCCAGCAGTCTTGGGACAGGACCCTCGCAGCAGTACTTC. Its translation: CASSLGTGPSQQYF.